The entry below describes one T cell receptor beta chain. The data were taken from a study of control samples from healthy donors and cancer patients. The data were produced by immunoSEQ multiplex PCR, yet TCRdb's version contains in-frame clones alone and is incomplete. The sample consists of 100,000 to 150,000 clones, approximately 92% of them appearing once. Trimming took 3 bases from V and 0 from J, leaving 5 bases between them. The CDR3 is 14 residues long. Germline CDR1 reads KGHDR; CDR2 reads SFDVKD. Input material: PBMCs. The chain employs TRBV24-1 and TRBJ1-5, with D uncertain. The clonotype was recovered from an elderly man with head and neck cancer. CDR3 region: CATSDRNSNQPQHF. CDR3 sequence (DNA): TGTGCCACCAGTGATCGTAATAGCAATCAGCCCCAGCATTTT.